This TCR beta chain was recorded in a study of CD8+CD57+ T cells in acquired aplastic anemia. Background on the study: Mean yield of DNA from sorted CD4+ and CD8+ cells was around 3 ug.

Concerning this clonotype itself: Its antigen is unknown.

Whole-study results and caveats: The same twenty-nine CD8+ CDR3 sequences occurred in patients and in controls.

Germline CDR1 is ENHRY and CDR2 is SYGVKD. The CDR3 spans 20 residues. Trimming took 2 bases from V and 0 from J, leaving 22 bases between them. TCR beta VDJ combinations and CDR3 sequences were profiled from genomic DNA. Via MiXCR, TCRdb re-called the reads, giving one row per CDR3 protein. The sample has 35,000 to 45,000 distinct CDR3 sequences, around 67% seen once; the top ten hold about 25%. The origin of this receptor is a human donor in good health, serving as a control. The chain carries TRBV10-3 and TRBJ1-4, with D possibly matching TRBD1 (5 bases). Sample: sorted CD4+, CD8+, or CD8+CD57+ T cells (not recorded which) from PBMCs. CDR3: CAISEALPGGDFATNEKLFF. CDR3 bases: TGTGCCATCAGTGAGGCCCTCCCGGGGGGGGACTTTGCAACTAATGAAAAACTGTTTTTT.